One sample yielded the 20 T cell receptor beta chains listed below, sequenced in a study of T cell repertoires in cytomegalovirus infection. TCRdb passed the reads through MiXCR, listing each CDR3 protein once. The sample contains about 460,000 distinct CDR3 sequences, approximately 11% of which appear only once. The material sequenced was PBMCs. These receptors originate from a human donor in good health (CMV status not recorded). Some clones in this sample may be carry-over from other donors' samples.

The gene calls are TRBV11-2 and TRBJ2-1; D is possibly TRBD2 (5 bases). This CDR3 contains 14 residues. V was shortened by 1 base and J by 4 bases, with 8 bases between the two germline ends. Germline V lookup: CDR1 SGHAT, CDR2 FQNNGV. This CDR3 reads CASSLAEGYNEQFF. CDR3 bases: TGTGCCAGCAGCTTAGCTGAGGGATACAATGAGCAGTTCTTC. Filled out from reference TRBV11-2 and TRBJ2-1, the complete variable domain reads EAGVAQSPRYKIIEKRQSVAFWCNPISGHATLYWYQQILGQGPKLLIQFQNNGVVDDSQLPKDRFSAERLKGVDSTLKIQPAKLEDSAVYLCASSLAEGYNEQFFGPGTRLTVL.

This clonotype was recorded many times. The rearrangement joins TRBV7-9 to TRBJ1-5, with 9 positions matching TRBD1. V was clipped by 5 bases and J by 7 bases; unmatched bases: 9. Per germline, CDR1 SEHNR and CDR2 FQNEAQ (reference sequence). The CDR3 has 15 residues. CDR3 residues: CASSRTGGAEQPQHF. The CDR3 region has the DNA TGTGCCAGCAGCCGAACAGGGGGCGCAGAACAGCCCCAGCATTTT.

This clonotype was recorded at least ten times. The chain couples TRBV7-6 to TRBJ1-1; 8 bases match TRBD1. Germline V lookup: CDR1 SGHVS, CDR2 FNYEAQ. V was clipped by 5 bases and J by 0 bases; unmatched bases: 14. The CDR3 covers 18 residues. CDR3 protein: CASSPRGGQEGMNTEAFF. The CDR3 nucleotides are TGTGCCAGCAGCCCCCGGGGGGGACAGGAGGGCATGAACACTGAAGCTTTCTTT.

This clonotype was counted ten times or more. The genes are TRBV7-9 and TRBJ2-1, with 7 bases that match TRBD2. The germline CDR1 and CDR2 sequences are SEHNR and FQNEAQ (reference sequence). The CDR3 length is 15 residues. V was clipped by 5 bases and J by 7 bases; unmatched bases: 11. The CDR3, as DNA: TGTGCCAGCAGCCCACCGACTAGCCGAGTGAATGAGCAGTTCTTC. Protein product: CASSPPTSRVNEQFF.

This clonotype was counted between two and nine times. The chain employs TRBV29-1 and TRBJ2-3, with TRBD1 identical over 8 bases. The CDR3 runs to 14 residues. Germline V gene lookup returns CDR1 SQVTM and CDR2 ANQGSEA. After removal of 5 bases from V and 4 bases from J, the junction contained 8 bases not matched to a gene. The CDR3 is CSVSGGSLPDTQYF. The CDR3 DNA is TGCAGCGTTTCAGGGGGCAGTTTGCCAGATACGCAGTATTTT.

To note about this clonotype: This may arise from a read error, as a much more abundant clone is one base away. J is TRBJ2-7 and V is TRBV6-1; 8 bases map to TRBD2. The CDR3 has 16 residues. Germline V gene sequence: CDR1 MNHNS, CDR2 SASEGT. V shed 4 bases, J shed 7 bases, and the junction held 15 bases outside the gene matches. CDR3 bases: TGTGCCAGCAGTGGAGGTGGAAGCGGGAGTAGCCGGGAGCAGTACTTC. This translates into CASSGGGSGSSREQYF.

This clonotype has just one count. The chain recombines TRBV20-1 with TRBJ1-1; unclear D gene. The CDR3 totals 13 residues. V was clipped by 6 bases and J by 1 base, with 12 bases between them. Germline-derived CDR1 and CDR2 are DFQATT and SNEGSKA (reference sequence). CDR3 sequence reads: CSAPGRANTEAFF. CDR3 nucleotide sequence: TGCAGTGCCCCCGGTAGGGCGAACACTGAAGCTTTCTTT.

V usage is TRBV10-3 and J usage is TRBJ2-1; 10 bases match TRBD2. V shed 3 bases and J 5 bases; nucleotides not matched to a gene: 10. The CDR3 contains 17 residues. The germline CDR1 and CDR2 sequences are ENHRY and SYGVKD. The CDR3 spells CAISDPSSGRAHNEQFF. The CDR3 coding sequence is TGTGCCATCAGTGACCCCTCCAGCGGGAGGGCCCACAATGAGCAGTTCTTC.

This clonotype was counted between two and nine times. The V and J genes are TRBV4-2 and TRBJ1-5, with 7 bases that match TRBD1. Germline values: CDR1 LGHNA, CDR2 YNFKEQ. V dropped 0 bases and J dropped 3; count of bases not matched to a gene: 2. The CDR3 consists of 15 residues. This CDR3 is CASSQEQGSNQPQHF. The CDR3 nucleotides are TGTGCCAGCAGCCAAGAACAGGGGTCCAATCAGCCCCAGCATTTT.

This chain joins TRBV29-1 and TRBJ2-2; 9 positions agree with TRBD2. CDR1 is SQVTM and CDR2 is ANQGSEA in the germline V gene. The V gene end was trimmed by 6 bases and the J gene end by 4 bases; junction bases not matched to a gene: 15. CDR3 length: 17 amino acids. The CDR3 bases are TGCAGCGTCGATGATGGGGGCGGGGGGGGCCTCACCGGGGAGCTGTTTTTT. Translation gives CSVDDGGGGGLTGELFF.

This clonotype has a count of ten or more. The genes are TRBV24-1 and TRBJ2-5; 9 bases are a match to TRBD1. Trimming at V came to 5 bases and at J to 0 bases, leaving 3 bases not matched to a gene. This CDR3 is 15 amino acids long. From germline, CDR1 is KGHDR and CDR2 SFDVKD. The CDR3 nucleotides read TGTGCCACCAGTGCGGGACAGGGACACCAAGAGACCCAGTACTTC. Translation gives CATSAGQGHQETQYF.

This clonotype has a count of ten or more. V usage is TRBV29-1 and J usage is TRBJ2-3; D remains ambiguous. Trimming cost V 5 bases and J 8 bases, with 17 bases left between them. Per germline, CDR1 SQVTM and CDR2 ANQGSEA. CDR3 length equals 13 residues. In nucleotides, the CDR3 is TGCAGCGTTTCCTGGGCCAGTGAGCGTACGCAGTATTTT. Residues: CSVSWASERTQYF.

This clonotype was observed many times. This rearrangement joins TRBV7-8 to TRBJ1-2; D possibly corresponds to TRBD1 (6 bases). The CDR3 is 14 amino acids. The V gene's germline CDR1 is SGHVS and CDR2 FQNEAQ. With 1 base removed from V and 5 bases from J, the gap between germline ends came to 11 bases. The CDR3 is CASSLVGGHYGYTF. CDR3 in DNA: TGTGCCAGCAGCTTAGTCGGGGGGCATTATGGCTACACCTTC.

There are many counts of this clonotype. This chain uses TRBV5-4 with TRBJ1-1; D call uncertain. The CDR3 runs to 15 residues. Germline V CDR1 and CDR2: SGHNT, YYREEE (reference sequence). Between the trimmed V and J ends, which lost 3 bases and 1 base, there was a span of 13 bases. CDR3 protein: CASSSTLGGNTEAFF. The CDR3, as DNA: TGTGCCAGCAGCTCAACCCTCGGAGGGAACACTGAAGCTTTCTTT.

The chain has TRBV19 and TRBJ2-3, with 7 bases aligning to TRBD2. The trim removed 6 bases at V and 2 bases at J, leaving 11 bases unmatched. Germline-derived CDR1 and CDR2 are LNHDA and SQIVND (reference sequence). The CDR3 has 16 residues. CDR3 sequence: CASSDPGTTNTDTQYF. CDR3 in DNA: TGTGCCAGTAGCGACCCCGGGACTACCAACACAGATACGCAGTATTTT.

This clonotype was counted many times. The chain combines TRBV7-9 with TRBJ2-1; 8 bases fit TRBD2. The CDR3 covers 13 residues. CDR1 SEHNR and CDR2 FQNEAQ come from the germline V gene (reference sequence). The junction had 4 bases not matched to a gene; V was cut back by 7 bases and J by 5 bases. In nucleotides, the CDR3 is TGTGCCAGCACCGGACTAGCAGACAATGAGCAGTTCTTC. Protein product: CASTGLADNEQFF.

This clonotype occurred a few times. The chain uses TRBV6-2 or TRBV6-3 and TRBJ2-1, with TRBD2 matching over 15 bases. Trimming at V came to 8 bases and at J to 7 bases, leaving 3 bases not matched to a gene. Germline CDR1 is MNHEY and CDR2 is SVGEGT. CDR3 length: 14 amino acids. CDR3 coding DNA: TGTGCCAGCGGGACTAGCGGGGGGAGGAATGAGCAGTTCTTC. Encoded protein: CASGTSGGRNEQFF.

This clonotype was recorded many times. This chain connects TRBV7-6 to TRBJ2-3; 7 bases map to TRBD1. Germline assignment: CDR1 SGHVS and CDR2 FNYEAQ. The CDR3 extends over 15 amino acids. Trimming took 5 bases from V and 2 from J; bases not matched to a gene: 7. The CDR3 sequence: CASSPGQLDTDTQYF. CDR3 nucleotide sequence: TGTGCCAGCAGCCCGGGACAGTTGGACACAGATACGCAGTATTTT.

This clonotype was detected ten times or more. The chain has TRBV12-3 or TRBV12-4 and TRBJ1-4, with D unclear. The V end lost 8 bases, the J end lost 8 bases, and 15 bases lay between the germline ends. The CDR3 is 13 residues long. The CDR3 protein is CASRPGRGEKLFF. DNA of the CDR3: TGTGCCAGCCGCCCGGGAAGAGGCGAAAAACTGTTTTTT.

This clonotype was seen more than once but under ten times. The chain uses TRBV15 and TRBJ1-1, with 7 bases lining up with TRBD1. Per germline, CDR1 LNHNV and CDR2 YYDKDF (reference sequence). V trimming: 3 bases; J trimming: 11 bases; junction bases outside the gene matches: 6. This CDR3 is 12 amino acids long. The chain's CDR3 is CATSRLQGFAFF. The CDR3 nucleotides read TGTGCCACCAGCAGGCTACAGGGGTTCGCTTTCTTT.